Sequencing of this TCR beta chain was carried out in a study of T-cell reconstitution after alpha-beta-depleted transplantation in children. The library targeted TCRbeta and was prepared with unique molecular identifiers. TCRdb independently ran MiXCR on the PCR reads; one entry per CDR3 protein. The sample has a few hundred thousand distinct CDR3 sequences; about a tenth are singletons. Germline-derived CDR1 and CDR2 are SGHDT and YYEEEE. CDR3 size: 16 residues. V was trimmed by 0 bases and J by 0 bases, leaving 13 bases between them. This chain uses TRBV5-6 with TRBJ2-7; D possibly corresponds to TRBD2 (7 bases). This receptor was obtained from a human donor who donated a stem cell graft to a child with acute lymphoblastic leukemia. The specimen was PBMCs from the stem cell graft donor, collected from the stem cell graft. The CDR3 reads CASSLAGGRVSYEQYF. The CDR3 DNA follows: TGTGCCAGCAGCTTGGCGGGGGGCCGGGTCTCCTACGAGCAGTACTTC.